One sample yielded the 25 T cell receptor beta chains listed below, sequenced in a study of T cell changes during pregnancy in multiple sclerosis. The protocol was immunoSEQ multiplex PCR, while the TCRdb copy is restricted to in-frame clones and leaves out a portion. The sample records 65,000 to 95,000 clones, under 95% being singletons. Source: peripheral blood, taken after pregnancy. The receptors derive from a female donor in good health, enrolled as a control in a pregnancy study.

The chain uses TRBV6-1 and TRBJ1-2, with 10 bases that match TRBD1. The CDR3 is 15 residues long. The V segment lost 7 bases and the J segment 3 bases; nucleotides outside the gene matches: 8. Germline assignment: CDR1 MNHNS and CDR2 SASEGT. CDR3 nucleotides: TGTGCCAGCACCCGGACAGGGGGGAATGACTATGGCTACACCTTC. Translated: CASTRTGGNDYGYTF.

The chain couples TRBV7-9 to TRBJ1-2; D possibly corresponds to TRBD1 (6 bases). The germline V gene has CDR1 SEHNR and CDR2 FQNEAQ (reference sequence). The V end was cut by 5 bases, the J end by 4 bases, with 11 bases between. This CDR3 has 13 residues. CDR3: CASSVLGGYGYTF. In DNA form, the CDR3 reads TGTGCCAGCAGCGTCCTAGGGGGCTATGGCTACACCTTC.

The chain combines TRBV9 with TRBJ1-2; the D gene is possibly TRBD1 (6 bases). Trimming took 7 bases from V and 5 from J, leaving 12 bases between them. Germline V CDR1 and CDR2: SGDLS, YYNGEE. The CDR3 runs 12 residues. The CDR3 here is CASYRVLYGYTF. The CDR3 DNA follows: TGTGCCAGCTACAGGGTCTTATATGGCTACACCTTC.

In this sample, this clone turned up once. J is TRBJ2-7 and V is TRBV19, with 9 nucleotides matching TRBD2. Germline lookup yields CDR1 LNHDA and CDR2 SQIVND (reference sequence). The CDR3 totals 15 residues. Trimming removed 2 bases from V and 5 bases from J; junction bases left unmatched: 7. CDR3 nucleotide sequence: TGTGCCAGTAGTATAAGCGGGAGGATCCCCCACGAGCAGTACTTC. Translated: CASSISGRIPHEQYF.

V is TRBV19 and J is TRBJ1-5, with D possibly being TRBD1 (6 bases). This CDR3 spans 14 amino acids. The germline V gene has CDR1 LNHDA and CDR2 SQIVND (reference sequence). Trimming took 6 bases from V and 6 from J, leaving 15 bases between them. CDR3 coding DNA: TGTGCCAGTAGCGAACAGGGACCTGGTCAGCCCCAGCATTTT. Translating gives CASSEQGPGQPQHF. Full variable domain (missing parts from reference TRBV19 and TRBJ1-5): DGGITQSPKYLFRKEGQNVTLSCEQNLNHDAMYWYRQDPGQGLRLIYYSQIVNDFQKGDIAEGYSVSREKKESFPLTVTSAQKNPTAFYLCASSEQGPGQPQHFGDGTRLSIL.

CDR3 coding DNA: TGTGCCAGCAGCTTAGAGCAGGACTACGAGCAGTACTTC. Its protein product is CASSLEQDYEQYF. This chain uses TRBV7-2 with TRBJ2-7; unclear D gene. Trimming pared 1 base from V and 3 bases from J, leaving 7 bases between. Germline loops: CDR1 SGHTA, CDR2 FQGNSA. The CDR3 runs 13 residues.

The chain couples TRBV7-3 to TRBJ2-5; 7 nucleotides match TRBD2. This CDR3 spans 14 amino acids. The germline V gene has CDR1 SGHTA and CDR2 FQGTGA. Trimming at V came to 2 bases and at J to 5 bases, leaving 5 bases not matched to a gene. CDR3 in DNA: TGTGCCAGCAGCTTAGCGGGAGCGGTGGAGACCCAGTACTTC. Residues: CASSLAGAVETQYF.

V gene TRBV9 combines with J gene TRBJ2-6; D might be TRBD1 (5 bases). Germline values: CDR1 SGDLS, CDR2 YYNGEE. V shed 1 base and J shed 1 base, with 18 bases lying between them. CDR3 length equals 19 residues. In DNA, the CDR3 is TGTGCCAGCAGCGTAAGTTGGGGCGGACGGTCTTCTGGGGCCAACGTCCTGACTTTC. Its protein product is CASSVSWGGRSSGANVLTF.

The V gene is TRBV19, the J gene TRBJ1-2; 8 positions match TRBD1. This CDR3 has 16 residues. J gave up 4 bases and V 4 bases, and 11 bases lay outside the gene matches. The germline V gene encodes CDR1 LNHDA and CDR2 SQIVND (reference sequence). The CDR3 nucleotides are TGTGCCAGTAGTAAGGACAGGGAGGGTTTCGGCTATGGCTACACCTTC. Amino acid sequence: CASSKDREGFGYGYTF.

The V call is TRBV11-2, the J call TRBJ1-4; a possible D gene is TRBD1 (5 bases). CDR3 length: 16 residues. From germline, CDR1 is SGHAT and CDR2 FQNNGV. V was pared by 3 bases and J by 1 base, with 12 bases between. The CDR3 DNA reads as TGTGCCAGCAGCTTGACCGGACATTTAACTAATGAAAAACTGTTTTTT. Translating gives CASSLTGHLTNEKLFF.

This chain connects TRBV28 to TRBJ2-7; a possible D gene is TRBD2 (5 bases). Trimming removed 4 bases from V and 1 base from J, with 11 bases in between. Germline CDR1 reads MDHEN; CDR2 reads SYDVKM. The CDR3 has 14 amino acids. CDR3: CASSWHGNSYEQYF. CDR3 bases: TGTGCCAGCAGTTGGCACGGGAATTCCTACGAGCAGTACTTC. The full variable domain, rest sourced from reference TRBV28 and TRBJ2-7, is DVKVTQSSRYLVKRTGEKVFLECVQDMDHENMFWYRQDPGLGLRLIYFSYDVKMKEKGDIPEGYSVSREKKERFSLILESASTNQTSMYLCASSWHGNSYEQYFGPGTRLTVT.

The rearrangement joins TRBV9 to TRBJ2-5, with TRBD2 matching over 15 bases. V was clipped by 4 bases and J by 4 bases; unmatched bases: 2. The CDR3 extends over 15 amino acids. Germline-derived CDR1 and CDR2 are SGDLS and YYNGEE. In nucleotides, the CDR3 is TGTGCCAGCAGCCTGGGACTAGCGGGAGGAGAGACCCAGTACTTC. Translation gives CASSLGLAGGETQYF.

The V and J genes are TRBV7-2 and TRBJ1-2, with D tentatively TRBD1 (5 bases). Germline V gene lookup returns CDR1 SGHTA and CDR2 FQGNSA. This CDR3 is built from 15 residues. V was cut by 5 bases and J by 3 bases, with 16 bases left in between. CDR3 sequence (DNA): TGTGCCAGCAGCGGAGGGTTTCGGGGGGACTATGGCTACACCTTC. Its translation: CASSGGFRGDYGYTF.

The V gene is TRBV14, the J gene TRBJ1-2; unclear D gene. The CDR3 sequence is 15 residues long. The germline gives CDR1 SGHDN, CDR2 FVKESK. V was trimmed by 2 bases and J by 4 bases, leaving 14 bases between them. CDR3 amino acids: CASSQRLGALYGYTF. DNA for the CDR3: TGTGCCAGCAGCCAAAGACTCGGTGCACTCTATGGCTACACCTTC.

Here the CDR3 DNA reads TGTGCCAGCAGTGGGACAGGGCCCACTGAAGCTTTCTTT. Amino acids: CASSGTGPTEAFF. This chain links TRBV25-1 with TRBJ1-1, with TRBD1 matching over 8 bases. CDR1 and CDR2 (germline): MGHDK, SYGVNS. This CDR3 region has 13 residues. The V segment lost 4 bases and the J segment 4 bases; nucleotides outside the gene matches: 2. Together with reference TRBV25-1 and TRBJ1-1, the CDR3 gives the full variable domain: EADIYQTPRYLVIGTGKKITLECSQTMGHDKMYWYQQDPGMELHLIHYSYGVNSTEKGDLSSESTVSRIRTEHFPLTLESARPSHTSQYLCASSGTGPTEAFFGQGTRLTVV.

The CDR3 is CASRRTGDEAFF. The CDR3 coding sequence is TGTGCCAGCAGACGGACAGGAGATGAAGCTTTCTTT. This chain links TRBV6-1 with TRBJ1-1, with 7 bases that match TRBD1. Trimming took 6 bases from V and 7 from J; bases not matched to a gene: 5. The length of the CDR3 is 12 residues. The germline gives CDR1 MNHNS, CDR2 SASEGT.

This clone was counted once. The chain's CDR3 is CASRRTRQGNQPQHF. CDR3 nucleotide sequence: TGTGCCAGCAGGCGGACACGTCAGGGCAATCAGCCCCAGCATTTT. The chain has TRBV6-6 and TRBJ1-5, with D maybe TRBD1 (5 bases). CDR1 is MNHNY and CDR2 is SVGAGI in the germline V gene (reference sequence). The length of the CDR3 is 15 residues. V was trimmed by 6 bases and J by 2 bases, leaving 14 bases between them.

The chain recombines TRBV30 with TRBJ1-1, with D maybe TRBD1 (5 bases). Germline CDR1 GTSNPN, CDR2 SVGIG (reference sequence). The CDR3 has 14 residues. The V and J ends lost 5 bases and 3 bases respectively, with 16 bases between them. The CDR3 DNA reads TGTGCCTGGGGCGGGGGTTGGGCGGACACTGAAGCTTTCTTT. This encodes CAWGGGWADTEAFF.

This chain connects TRBV10-3 to TRBJ2-1; 10 bases align to TRBD2. V shed 6 bases, J shed 5 bases, and the junction held 4 bases outside the gene matches. Germline CDR1 ENHRY, CDR2 SYGVKD. The CDR3 length is 14 residues. CDR3: CAIRGTSDHNEQFF. CDR3 sequence (DNA): TGTGCCATCAGGGGGACTAGCGACCACAATGAGCAGTTCTTC.

V and J are TRBV7-2 and TRBJ2-7, with 8 bases lining up with TRBD1. The junction had 10 bases not matched to a gene; V was cut back by 2 bases and J by 7 bases. This CDR3 region has 15 residues. Germline V lookup: CDR1 SGHTA, CDR2 FQGNSA. For the CDR3, the DNA is TGTGCCAGCAGCTTATCCGTGCAGGGGGCGCGTGAGCAGTACTTC. Translating gives CASSLSVQGAREQYF.

This sequence joins TRBV7-2 and TRBJ2-1; 8 positions match TRBD2. V lost 7 bases and J lost 4; bases outside the gene matches: 12. The CDR3 length is 16 residues. From germline, CDR1 is SGHTA and CDR2 FQGNSA. CDR3 residues: CASNRQTSGLYNEQFF. In DNA, the CDR3 is TGTGCCAGCAACCGGCAAACTAGCGGCCTTTACAATGAGCAGTTCTTC.

There are a few counts of this clone. The chain uses TRBV11-2 and TRBJ2-2; TRBD2 might be the D (5 bases). The CDR3 is made up of 16 amino acids. Looked up from germline, CDR1 is SGHAT and CDR2 is FQNNGV. V was trimmed by 5 bases and J by 0 bases, leaving 13 bases between them. CDR3 residues: CASSLSVAANTGELFF. CDR3 bases: TGTGCCAGCAGCCTTAGCGTCGCCGCGAACACCGGGGAGCTGTTTTTT. Full variable domain (outside the CDR3, taken from reference TRBV11-2 and TRBJ2-2): EAGVAQSPRYKIIEKRQSVAFWCNPISGHATLYWYQQILGQGPKLLIQFQNNGVVDDSQLPKDRFSAERLKGVDSTLKIQPAKLEDSAVYLCASSLSVAANTGELFFGEGSRLTVL.

The chain uses TRBV5-4 and TRBJ1-2; D possibly corresponds to TRBD1 (5 bases). The V and J ends lost 3 bases and 5 bases respectively, with 11 bases between them. This CDR3 has 13 residues. Germline-derived CDR1 and CDR2 are SGHNT and YYREEE (reference sequence). The CDR3 region is CASSSGIPYGYTF. The DNA of the CDR3 is TGTGCCAGCAGCTCAGGGATTCCATATGGCTACACCTTC.

The chain recombines TRBV7-2 with TRBJ2-2, with 11 positions matching TRBD2. This CDR3 has 16 amino acids. Germline V lookup: CDR1 SGHTA, CDR2 FQGNSA. Trimming cost V 1 base and J 9 bases; bases outside gene matches: 7. The CDR3 reads CASSLELSGGARELFF. The DNA of the CDR3 is TGTGCCAGCAGCTTAGAACTTAGCGGGGGGGCCAGGGAGCTGTTTTTT.

The chain couples TRBV2 to TRBJ2-5; D is possibly TRBD1 (6 bases). CDR1 is SNHLY and CDR2 is FYNNEI in the germline V gene. Trimming cost V 6 bases and J 5 bases, with 10 bases left between them. The CDR3 has 12 amino acids. CDR3 in amino acids: CASRGAGETQYF. CDR3 sequence (DNA): TGTGCCAGCAGGGGGGCCGGGGAGACCCAGTACTTC.